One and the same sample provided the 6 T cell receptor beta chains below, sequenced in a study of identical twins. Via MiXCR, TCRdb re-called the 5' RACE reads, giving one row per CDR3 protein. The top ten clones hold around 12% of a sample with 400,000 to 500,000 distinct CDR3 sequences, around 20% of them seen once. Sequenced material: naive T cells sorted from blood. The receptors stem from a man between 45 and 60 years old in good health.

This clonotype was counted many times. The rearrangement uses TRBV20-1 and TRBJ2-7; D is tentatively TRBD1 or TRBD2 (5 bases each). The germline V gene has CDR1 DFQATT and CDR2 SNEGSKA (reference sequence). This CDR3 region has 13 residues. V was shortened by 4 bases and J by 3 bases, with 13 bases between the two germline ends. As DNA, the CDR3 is TGCAGTGCTATTAGGGGAGTCCTCTACGAGCAGTACTTC. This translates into CSAIRGVLYEQYF.

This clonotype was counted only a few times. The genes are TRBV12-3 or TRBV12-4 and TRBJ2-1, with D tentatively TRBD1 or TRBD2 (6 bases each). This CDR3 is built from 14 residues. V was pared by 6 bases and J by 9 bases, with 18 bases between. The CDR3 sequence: CASRPIFGGSEQFF. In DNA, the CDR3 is TGTGCCAGCAGACCTATTTTCGGGGGCAGTGAGCAGTTCTTC.

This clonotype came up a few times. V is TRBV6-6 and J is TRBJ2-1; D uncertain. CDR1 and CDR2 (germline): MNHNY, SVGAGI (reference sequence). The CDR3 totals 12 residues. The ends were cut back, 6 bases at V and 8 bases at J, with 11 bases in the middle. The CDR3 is CASSPQDDEQFF. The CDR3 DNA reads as TGTGCCAGCAGCCCCCAGGATGATGAGCAGTTCTTC.

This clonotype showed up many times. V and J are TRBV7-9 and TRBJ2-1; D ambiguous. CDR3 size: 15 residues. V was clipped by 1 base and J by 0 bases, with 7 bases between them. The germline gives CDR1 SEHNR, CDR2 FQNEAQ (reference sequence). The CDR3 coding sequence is TGTGCCAGCAGCTTAGATGGTTACTCCTACAATGAGCAGTTCTTC. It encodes CASSLDGYSYNEQFF.

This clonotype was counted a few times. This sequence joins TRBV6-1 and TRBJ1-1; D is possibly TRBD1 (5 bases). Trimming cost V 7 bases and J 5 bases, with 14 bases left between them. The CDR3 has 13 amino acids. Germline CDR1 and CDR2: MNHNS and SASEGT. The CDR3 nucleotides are TGTGCCAGCACCCCAGGGCGGTTAACTGAAGCTTTCTTT. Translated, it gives CASTPGRLTEAFF.

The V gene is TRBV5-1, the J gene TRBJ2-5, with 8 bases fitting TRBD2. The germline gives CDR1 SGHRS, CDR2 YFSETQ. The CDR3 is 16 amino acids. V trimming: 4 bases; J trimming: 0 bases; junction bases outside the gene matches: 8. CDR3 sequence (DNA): TGCGCCAGCAGCCCGGGGGCTAGCGGGTACCAAGAGACCCAGTACTTC. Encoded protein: CASSPGASGYQETQYF. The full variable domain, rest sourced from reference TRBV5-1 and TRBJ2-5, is KAGVTQTPRYLIKTRGQQVTLSCSPISGHRSVSWYQQTPGQGLQFLFEYFSETQRNKGNFPGRFSGRQFSNSRSEMNVSTLELGDSALYLCASSPGASGYQETQYFGPGTRLLVL.